A single sample is the source of the 27 T cell receptor beta chains below, sequenced in a study of blood T cells in healthy people across ages (dated by TCRdb to between 2014 and 2017). The library was prepared using 5' RACE. The listed sequencing device is Illumina HiSeq 2500. The second PCR ran for about 6 to 11 cycles and used a J-beta primer mix along with a sample-barcoded 5' primer. TCRdb handled the public reads itself, with Q25 trimming in fastp and clone calling in MiXCR, and kept productive beta chains. Rows are unified per CDR3 protein, each entry keeping the most common DNA and genes. The sample table contains about 1.4 million distinct CDR3 sequences; only one count was recorded for 59% of them. About 6.7% of the sample goes to the ten largest clones. The sample consisted of blood. The receptors were gathered from a man younger than 30 in good health.

A remark on this clonotype: An end of the junction does not agree with germline; a read error may underlie this. The J gene is TRBJ2-1, the V gene TRBV9; unclear D gene. The CDR3 totals 16 residues. Germline lookup yields CDR1 SGDLS and CDR2 YYNGEE. CDR3 residues: CASSPPLRLALNGQFF. CDR3 nucleotide sequence: TGTGCCAGCAGCCCTCCCCTGAGGCTGGCGCTCAATGGGCAGTTCTTC.

The genes are TRBV6-5 and TRBJ2-3; D is unresolved. The CDR3 consists of 15 residues. Germline lookup yields CDR1 MNHEY and CDR2 SVGAGI. V gave up 5 bases and J gave up 4 bases, with 16 bases separating them. The CDR3 DNA reads as TGTGCCAGCAGTGCCGGGTCCTACGGTGCAGATACGCAGTATTTT. It encodes CASSAGSYGADTQYF.

The gene calls are TRBV6-1 and TRBJ2-4; D perhaps matches TRBD1 (6 bases). The CDR3 length is 15 residues. Germline V gene sequence: CDR1 MNHNS, CDR2 SASEGT. Trimming removed 6 bases at V and 4 bases at J, with 16 bases between. The CDR3 DNA follows: TGTGCCAGCAGACGACAGAGGACAGATAAAAACATTCAGTACTTC. Amino acid sequence: CASRRQRTDKNIQYF.

The J gene is TRBJ2-7, the V gene TRBV6-5; 14 bases match TRBD2. Trimming took 4 bases from V and 0 from J; bases not matched to a gene: 2. This CDR3 is 16 amino acids long. Germline V lookup: CDR1 MNHEY, CDR2 SVGAGI. CDR3 nucleotides: TGTGCCAGCAGTTCTGGGACTAGCGGGAGCTCCTACGAGCAGTACTTC. Encoded protein: CASSSGTSGSSYEQYF.

The chain is built from TRBV4-1 and TRBJ2-5; a possible D gene is TRBD1 (6 bases). CDR3 length: 15 amino acids. Germline CDR1 MGHRA, CDR2 YSYEKL. V lost 1 base and J lost 1, with 10 bases in between. CDR3 amino acids: CASSQGGDTQETQYF. CDR3 coding DNA: TGCGCCAGCAGCCAAGGTGGGGACACCCAAGAGACCCAGTACTTC.

Only a few counts were recorded for this clonotype. The chain combines TRBV20-1 with TRBJ2-1; 10 nucleotides match TRBD2. V was clipped by 1 base and J by 0 bases; unmatched bases: 6. CDR3 length: 17 amino acids. Germline V lookup: CDR1 DFQATT, CDR2 SNEGSKA (reference sequence). CDR3 sequence (DNA): TGCAGTGCTAGAGGGACTAGCGGACAGAGCTCCTACAATGAGCAGTTCTTC. It is translated as CSARGTSGQSSYNEQFF.

This clonotype occurred a few times. Here the CDR3 reads CASGPTGSGHEQYF. The CDR3 DNA reads as TGTGCTAGTGGTCCAACAGGGAGTGGCCACGAGCAGTACTTC. The V call is TRBV12-5, the J call TRBJ2-7; perhaps TRBD1 as D (6 bases). There are 14 residues in the CDR3. V lost 5 bases, J lost 5 bases, and 16 bases lay in between. Germline assignment: CDR1 LGHNT and CDR2 FRNRAP.

In this sample, this clonotype turned up a few times. This chain connects TRBV11-2 to TRBJ1-4; 8 nucleotides agree with TRBD1. V dropped 1 base and J dropped 7; count of bases not matched to a gene: 5. CDR3 length equals 15 residues. In germline, CDR1 is SGHAT, CDR2 FQNNGV. The DNA of the CDR3 is TGTGCCAGCAGCTTAGTGTCAGGGGGCTTTGAAAAACTGTTTTTT. Its translation is CASSLVSGGFEKLFF.

The V call is TRBV4-1, the J call TRBJ2-1, with 10 bases fitting TRBD2. The CDR3 is 18 residues long. CDR1 and CDR2 (germline): MGHRA, YSYEKL. V lost 5 bases, J lost 0 bases, and 10 bases stayed unmatched. This CDR3 is CASSYKETSGFSYNEQFF. CDR3 nucleotides: TGCGCCAGCAGCTACAAGGAGACTAGCGGGTTCTCCTACAATGAGCAGTTCTTC.

V usage is TRBV5-1 and J usage is TRBJ2-3; D perhaps matches TRBD2 (6 bases). Germline assignment: CDR1 SGHRS and CDR2 YFSETQ. The ends were cut back, 2 bases at V and 4 bases at J, with 14 bases in the middle. The CDR3 sequence is 15 residues long. CDR3 nucleotide sequence: TGCGCCAGCAGCTTTAGCCCCGGAGGGGCAGATACGCAGTATTTT. It yields the protein CASSFSPGGADTQYF.

This rearrangement joins TRBV20-1 to TRBJ2-5, with no clear D. The CDR3 spans 13 residues. CDR1 is DFQATT and CDR2 is SNEGSKA in the germline V gene (reference sequence). With 2 bases removed from V and 1 base from J, the gap between germline ends came to 8 bases. CDR3 in amino acids: CSARSPTQETQYF. The DNA for the CDR3 is TGCAGTGCTAGATCGCCTACCCAAGAGACCCAGTACTTC.

The rearrangement uses TRBV4-2 and TRBJ1-6, with D hard to call. Trimming removed 0 bases from V and 9 bases from J, with 9 bases in between. CDR1 LGHNA and CDR2 YNFKEQ come from the germline V gene. This CDR3 spans 14 amino acids. The CDR3: CASSQDLGSSPLHF. CDR3 nucleotide sequence: TGTGCCAGCAGCCAAGATCTGGGGAGTTCACCCCTCCACTTT.

The chain links TRBV20-1 to TRBJ2-7, with TRBD2 identical over 10 bases. TRBJ2-1 matches the DNA end more closely, so the J call is doubtful. This CDR3 spans 14 amino acids. Looked up from germline, CDR1 is DFQATT and CDR2 is SNEGSKA (reference sequence). CDR3 in amino acids: CSAYRTSGSYEQFF. The CDR3 DNA follows: TGCAGTGCTTACAGGACTAGCGGCTCCTACGAGCAGTTCTTC.

The V call is TRBV24-1, the J call TRBJ2-5; D gene unclear. This CDR3 is built from 13 residues. Germline V gives CDR1 KGHDR, CDR2 SFDVKD. Trimming took off 1 base at V and 6 bases at J, with 8 bases between the two ends. CDR3 coding DNA: TGTGCCACCAGTGATTTTAACGAAAAGACCCAGTACTTC. It yields the protein CATSDFNEKTQYF.

CDR3 DNA: TGCAGTGCTAGAGATGCGGGGCGGGAAGACTATGGCTACACCTTC. It yields the protein CSARDAGREDYGYTF. The rearrangement joins TRBV20-1 to TRBJ1-2, with TRBD1 as a possible D gene (5 bases). V was shortened by 0 bases and J by 3 bases, with 14 bases between the two germline ends. Germline V gives CDR1 DFQATT, CDR2 SNEGSKA (reference sequence). This CDR3 is 15 amino acids long.

This sequence joins TRBV3-1 and TRBJ1-2, with a possible D match to TRBD1 (5 bases). Germline CDR1 and CDR2: LGHDT and YNNKEL (reference sequence). This CDR3 is 14 amino acids long. V was cut by 4 bases and J by 4 bases, with 13 bases left in between. CDR3 DNA: TGTGCCAGCAGCCTCCGCGACAGTCCCTATGGCTACACCTTC. Translated, it gives CASSLRDSPYGYTF. Drawing the rest from reference TRBV3-1 and TRBJ1-2, the complete variable domain is DTAVSQTPKYLVTQMGNDKSIKCEQNLGHDTMYWYKQDSKKFLKIMFSYNNKELIINETVPNRFSPKSPDKAHLNLHINSLELGDSAVYFCASSLRDSPYGYTFGSGTRLTVV.

V and J are TRBV29-1 and TRBJ2-5, with TRBD1 matching 7 bases. CDR3 size: 13 residues. Losses at the gene ends were 7 bases for V and 11 bases for J; bases not matched to a gene: 16. The germline V gene has CDR1 SQVTM and CDR2 ANQGSEA. CDR3 nucleotides: TGCAGCGCCCGGGACAGTACCTACAATGAGCAGTACTTC. It codes for CSARDSTYNEQYF.

In its sample, this clonotype was seen a few times. The chain couples TRBV6-1 to TRBJ1-5; D remains unclear. The CDR3 covers 12 residues. V was cut by 0 bases and J by 10 bases, with 7 bases left in between. The germline gives CDR1 MNHNS, CDR2 SASEGT. The CDR3 loop reads CASSEAQVPQHF. Written as DNA, the CDR3 is TGTGCCAGCAGTGAAGCGCAGGTTCCCCAGCATTTT.

This clonotype was seen more than once but under ten times. The V gene is TRBV7-2, the J gene TRBJ2-4, with D uncertain. The end of the DNA is better explained by TRBJ2-7, so the J call may be wrong. Germline CDR1 reads SGHTA; CDR2 reads FQGNSA. The CDR3 extends over 11 amino acids. For the CDR3, the DNA is TGTGCCAGCACGGAAGCGAACGAGCAGTACTTC. Its translation is CASTEANEQYF.

In its sample, this clonotype was seen once. The CDR3 DNA reads TGCGCCAGCTGTATACTAGCGGGAAGCTACGAGCAGTACTTC. Translating it yields CASCILAGSYEQYF. The chain has TRBV10-2 and TRBJ2-7, with TRBD2 matching over 10 bases. After removal of 8 bases from V and 3 bases from J, the junction contained 7 bases not matched to a gene. CDR1 WSHSY and CDR2 SAAADI come from the germline V gene. There are 14 residues in the CDR3.

The chain recombines TRBV25-1 with TRBJ1-2; perhaps TRBD1 as D (5 bases). Per germline, CDR1 MGHDK and CDR2 SYGVNS. V lost 5 bases, J lost 2 bases, and 15 bases lay in between. There are 15 residues in the CDR3. CDR3 residues: CASSRSRGRNYGYTF. The CDR3 DNA is TGTGCCAGCAGTCGTTCGAGGGGCCGCAACTATGGCTACACCTTC.

The chain links TRBV25-1 to TRBJ1-2; 7 nucleotides agree with TRBD1. CDR1 and CDR2 (germline): MGHDK, SYGVNS. The CDR3 sequence is 13 residues long. V lost 1 base, J lost 7 bases, and 3 bases stayed unmatched. CDR3 DNA sequence: TGTGCCAGCAGTGAATGGGACAGTCGTGGCTACACCTTC. As protein: CASSEWDSRGYTF.

V gene TRBV29-1 combines with J gene TRBJ1-6, with 9 bases that match TRBD1. Unmatched junction bases numbered 4, after V lost 6 bases and J lost 7 bases. Germline lookup yields CDR1 SQVTM and CDR2 ANQGSEA. This CDR3 region has 13 residues. As DNA, the CDR3 is TGCAGCGTAAGGACAGGGGTGAATTCACCCCTCCACTTT. Translation: CSVRTGVNSPLHF.

The rearrangement uses TRBV6-4 and TRBJ2-1; possible D gene TRBD2, 7 bases. V was shortened by 4 bases and J by 6 bases, with 13 bases between the two germline ends. Germline CDR1 MRHNA, CDR2 SNTAGT. The CDR3 has 14 amino acids. The CDR3 region is CASSVKGEGNEQFF. CDR3 coding DNA: TGTGCCAGCAGTGTCAAGGGGGAGGGCAATGAGCAGTTCTTC.

This clonotype came up a few times. The chain is built from TRBV4-2 and TRBJ1-2; 7 bases align to TRBD1. The V segment lost 4 bases and the J segment 5 bases; nucleotides outside the gene matches: 13. This CDR3 comprises 16 residues. Germline CDR1 reads LGHNA; CDR2 reads YNFKEQ. CDR3 nucleotides: TGTGCCAGCAGCCCACCCAGGGGGGCCCCATGGTATGGCTACACCTTC. Its translation is CASSPPRGAPWYGYTF.

This rearrangement joins TRBV12-3 or TRBV12-4 to TRBJ2-1, with TRBD2 identical over 9 bases. The CDR3 is 14 amino acids. V dropped 5 bases and J dropped 4; count of bases not matched to a gene: 3. The CDR3 DNA is TGTGCCAGCAGTCGGACTAGCGAGTACAATGAGCAGTTCTTC. Amino acid sequence: CASSRTSEYNEQFF.

V gene TRBV6-1 combines with J gene TRBJ1-5, with TRBD1 matching 7 bases. Trimming at V came to 4 bases and at J to 0 bases, leaving 9 bases not matched to a gene. The CDR3 is 17 amino acids. Per germline, CDR1 MNHNS and CDR2 SASEGT. This CDR3 is CASSGTGFGYSNQPQHF. In DNA form, the CDR3 reads TGTGCCAGCAGTGGGACAGGTTTCGGTTATAGCAATCAGCCCCAGCATTTT.